This TCR beta chain is from a study of T cell responses to AZD1222 COVID-19 vaccine. For this clone: Its antigen is still unknown.

Broader study findings: Baseline serology detected seropositivity in only a handful of AZD1222 recipients. The span of vaccine-associated CD4 TCRs extended across spike, with dominance at 160-218 and 743-854. Donor demographics were predominantly white British with a female majority; clonal diversity may be underestimated.

The CDR3 runs 16 residues. Trimming removed 0 bases from V and 4 bases from J, with 15 bases in between. Germline assignment: CDR1 MNHEY and CDR2 SVGAGI. Measured with immunoSEQ multiplex PCR; TCRdb has only the in-frame clones, and not every one. This table holds approximately 99,000 clones, approximately 90% found once. The chain recombines TRBV6-5 with TRBJ1-2; D perhaps matches TRBD1 (5 bases). The sample was peripheral blood, taken 28 days after the second AZD1222 dose. The TCR originated in an adult who received the AZD1222 COVID-19 vaccine. CDR3 region: CASSYSSSRGSYGYTF. The DNA of the CDR3 is TGTGCCAGCAGTTACTCCTCTAGTAGGGGCAGCTATGGCTACACCTTC.